This T cell receptor beta chain originates from a study of control samples from healthy donors and cancer patients. Profiled with immunoSEQ multiplex PCR; TCRdb holds only in-frame clones, not every one. Of approximately 160,000 clones listed, roughly 90% are singletons. The V gene's germline CDR1 is DFQATT and CDR2 SNEGSKA (reference sequence). V was trimmed by 3 bases and J by 0 bases, leaving 23 bases between them. This CDR3 comprises 19 residues. The gene calls are TRBV20-1 and TRBJ2-2, with D possibly matching TRBD1 (5 bases). This clonotype was sampled from a woman in her thirties in good health. Sequencing input: blood. CDR3 loop: CSASGMSKAGKPNTGELFF. CDR3 DNA: TGCAGTGCTAGTGGTATGTCCAAGGCAGGGAAGCCGAACACCGGGGAGCTGTTTTTT.